This T cell receptor (beta chain) emerged from a study of OX40 agonist ivuxolimab in advanced cancers. Study-wide points: Expansion of clones was among the lowest in partial responders at 0.1-3.0 mg/kg. Several nonresponders also turned out to have low normalized T-cell clonal expansion.

The method was immunoSEQ multiplex PCR; TCRdb's version includes in-frame clones alone and lacks a portion of them. This table has 66,000 or so clones, around 90% appearing once. V was pared by 2 bases and J by 3 bases, with 22 bases between. The CDR3 is made up of 18 amino acids. The germline V gene encodes CDR1 MNHNS and CDR2 SASEGT. For this clone: Its antigen is still unknown.

The chain combines TRBV6-1 with TRBJ1-2; D is possibly TRBD1 (6 bases). This TCR derives from an adult with an advanced solid tumor such as melanoma, head and neck, liver or kidney cancer. Specimen: CD4+ or CD8+ T cells sorted from blood, collected in a trial of the OX40 agonist ivuxolimab. This CDR3 is CASSERGEGGQSYYGYTF. DNA of the CDR3: TGTGCCAGCAGTGAACGTGGTGAAGGGGGTCAGTCATACTATGGCTACACCTTC.